Each of the 21 T cell receptor beta chains below was sequenced from the same sample in a study of cytomegalovirus exposure and HLA in healthy donors. Primers for the PCR totalled 60 Vbeta and 13 Jbeta. Method: immunoSEQ multiplex PCR; TCRdb's copy keeps in-frame clones and lacks some. Of over 150,000 clones in the sample, about two thirds were seen once. The sample taken for sequencing was PBMCs. All receptors derive from a woman between 18 and 29 years old in good health and CMV-seropositive.

The chain carries TRBV15 and TRBJ2-3; 8 bases map to TRBD2. Germline V gives CDR1 LNHNV, CDR2 YYDKDF (reference sequence). This CDR3 region has 15 residues. V gave up 4 bases and J gave up 2 bases; unmatched junction bases: 5. The CDR3 here is CATSIGGRNTDTQYF. The CDR3 DNA follows: TGTGCCACCAGCATTGGCGGGAGGAACACAGATACGCAGTATTTT.

The chain has TRBV1 and TRBJ2-7; the listed D gene, TRBD2, was not tested against the DNA. TRBV1 is a pseudogene segment. The CDR3 totals 14 residues. This CDR3 reads CTSSPRDRSYEQYF. CDR3 DNA sequence: TGCACCAGCAGCCCTCGAGATCGCTCCTACGAGCAGTACTTC.

This clone was seen a handful of times. V gene TRBV5-1 combines with J gene TRBJ1-3, with TRBD1 matching over 9 bases. V shed 4 bases and J 3 bases; nucleotides not matched to a gene: 2. The CDR3 contains 14 residues. The germline CDR1 and CDR2 sequences are SGHRS and YFSETQ. CDR3 sequence: CASSTGGGGNTIYF. The CDR3 DNA sequence: TGCGCCAGCAGCACAGGGGGCGGTGGAAACACCATATATTTT.

The chain carries TRBV19 and TRBJ2-2; D gene unclear. Germline CDR1 is LNHDA and CDR2 is SQIVND (reference sequence). Trimming removed 5 bases at V and 6 bases at J, with 4 bases between. CDR3 length equals 11 residues. The CDR3 DNA reads as TGTGCCAGTAGTCGGGCCGGGGAGCTGTTTTTT. This gives the protein CASSRAGELFF.

The chain links TRBV5-6 to TRBJ1-4, with 7 bases identical to TRBD1. Germline CDR1 is SGHDT and CDR2 is YYEEEE. CDR3 length equals 14 residues. Trimming took 4 bases from V and 7 from J; bases not matched to a gene: 7. The CDR3 loop reads CASSPGGLGEKLFF. In nucleotides, the CDR3 is TGTGCCAGCAGCCCAGGGGGACTGGGTGAAAAACTGTTTTTT.

This clone was counted a few times. The same CDR3 arises from other DNA sequences in this sample as well. The chain carries TRBV5-1 and TRBJ1-1, with D perhaps TRBD1 (6 bases). V lost 2 bases, J lost 3 bases, and 8 bases lay in between. Germline assignment: CDR1 SGHRS and CDR2 YFSETQ. There are 13 residues in the CDR3. CDR3 sequence reads: CASSFSGDTEAFF. The CDR3, as DNA: TGCGCCAGCAGCTTCTCAGGGGACACTGAAGCTTTCTTT.

A word on this clone: Different DNA sequences within this sample yield the same CDR3. The chain combines TRBV7-2 with TRBJ1-6; possible D gene TRBD1, 6 bases. V lost 5 bases and J lost 6, with 14 bases in between. Germline CDR1 reads SGHTA; CDR2 reads FQGNSA. The CDR3 runs 15 residues. This chain's CDR3 is CASSIGQKTNSPLHF. The CDR3 region has the DNA TGTGCCAGCAGCATAGGACAGAAAACTAATTCACCCCTCCACTTT.

As DNA, the CDR3 is TGCAGCGCCCTCCCGGGTAGCACAGATACGCAGTATTTT. It yields the protein CSALPGSTDTQYF. The gene calls are TRBV29-1 and TRBJ2-3; D is uncertain. The V gene lost 7 bases and the J gene lost 0 bases, with 11 bases spanning the gap. The germline gives CDR1 SQVTM, CDR2 ANQGSEA. The CDR3 runs to 13 residues.

The chain links TRBV5-1 to TRBJ2-7; no firm D call. Germline lookup yields CDR1 SGHRS and CDR2 YFSETQ. V shed 2 bases and J shed 4 bases, with 7 bases lying between them. This CDR3 is built from 12 residues. CDR3 region: CASSLGEYEQYF. The CDR3 coding sequence is TGCGCCAGCAGCTTAGGAGAATACGAGCAGTACTTC.

This clone appeared a few times. The rearrangement links TRBV7-3 to TRBJ2-3; a weak D match, TRBD1 (6 bases). In germline, CDR1 is SGHTA, CDR2 FQGTGA. V lost 3 bases to trimming and J lost 3 bases, with 7 bases between them. The CDR3 has 13 amino acids. In DNA form, the CDR3 reads TGTGCCAGCAGCTTTAGGGGGACAGATACGCAGTATTTT. Amino acid sequence: CASSFRGTDTQYF.

The chain is built from TRBV19 and TRBJ1-4; D is possibly TRBD1 (5 bases). Germline-derived CDR1 and CDR2 are LNHDA and SQIVND (reference sequence). V lost 5 bases, J lost 2 bases, and 12 bases lay in between. This CDR3 is 15 amino acids long. CDR3 in amino acids: CASSLQDGTNEKLFF. CDR3 coding DNA: TGTGCCAGTAGTTTACAGGACGGGACTAATGAAAAACTGTTTTTT.

DNA for the CDR3: TGTGCCAGTAGTATCGAGACAGGGCATCAGCCCCAGCATTTT. Protein product: CASSIETGHQPQHF. This chain links TRBV19 with TRBJ1-5, with TRBD1 identical over 7 bases. The CDR3 is 14 residues long. V was clipped by 3 bases and J by 5 bases; unmatched bases: 4. Germline V gives CDR1 LNHDA, CDR2 SQIVND (reference sequence). The variable domain in full, with the rest retrieved from reference TRBV19 and TRBJ1-5, is DGGITQSPKYLFRKEGQNVTLSCEQNLNHDAMYWYRQDPGQGLRLIYYSQIVNDFQKGDIAEGYSVSREKKESFPLTVTSAQKNPTAFYLCASSIETGHQPQHFGDGTRLSIL.

The chain is built from TRBV9 and TRBJ2-5; 9 bases match TRBD2. Germline trimming cut 0 bases from V and 5 bases from J; bases unmatched to any gene: 5. CDR3 length: 15 amino acids. Germline CDR1 and CDR2: SGDLS and YYNGEE. CDR3 sequence: CASSVGSSGAETQYF. CDR3 sequence (DNA): TGTGCCAGCAGCGTAGGGTCTAGCGGGGCGGAGACCCAGTACTTC. Full variable domain (remainder filled in from reference TRBV9 and TRBJ2-5): DSGVTQTPKHLITATGQRVTLRCSPRSGDLSVYWYQQSLDQGLQFLIQYYNGEERAKGNILERFSAQQFPDLHSELNLSSLELGDSALYFCASSVGSSGAETQYFGPGTRLLVL.

The rearrangement joins TRBV27 to TRBJ1-5, with 10 bases aligning to TRBD1. The V and J ends lost 3 bases and 7 bases, in that order; junction bases with no gene match: 6. This CDR3 spans 15 amino acids. CDR1 MNHEY and CDR2 SMNVEV come from the germline V gene (reference sequence). CDR3 region: CASSLGQGTIQPQHF. The CDR3 bases are TGTGCCAGCAGTTTGGGACAGGGGACGATCCAGCCCCAGCATTTT.

In its sample, this clone was seen a few times. V and J are TRBV21-1 and TRBJ1-5. TRBV21-1 is deemed a pseudogene. The CDR3 covers 15 residues. The chain's CDR3 is CASSLKRVSNQPQHF. The CDR3 DNA sequence: TGTGCCAGCAGCCTAAAGCGGGTTAGCAATCAGCCCCAGCATTTT.

The chain couples TRBV4-2 to TRBJ2-5; D is possibly TRBD1 (6 bases). The DNA end lines up better with TRBJ2-7; the J call may be wrong. This CDR3 contains 15 residues. Per the germline V gene, CDR1 is LGHNA and CDR2 is YNFKEQ. The CDR3 DNA reads as TGTGCCAGCAGCCAAGATAACAGGGAAGGGGACGAGCAGTACTTC. Its protein product is CASSQDNREGDEQYF.

This clone was observed a handful of times. V is TRBV11-2 and J is TRBJ1-1, with 9 bases lining up with TRBD1. The CDR3 length is 12 residues. Germline CDR1 SGHAT, CDR2 FQNNGV. The J segment lost 9 bases and the V segment lost 5 bases, leaving 4 bases of the junction unmatched. The CDR3 nucleotides read TGTGCCAGCAGCATTACAGGGGGCAAAGCTTTCTTT. This sequence encodes CASSITGGKAFF. Full variable domain (missing parts from reference TRBV11-2 and TRBJ1-1): EAGVAQSPRYKIIEKRQSVAFWCNPISGHATLYWYQQILGQGPKLLIQFQNNGVVDDSQLPKDRFSAERLKGVDSTLKIQPAKLEDSAVYLCASSITGGKAFFGQGTRLTVV.

A note on this clone: At one end, the junction sequence differs from germline, possibly due to a read error. The chain uses TRBV27 and TRBJ1-1, with D tentatively TRBD1 (5 bases). Germline CDR1 MNHEY, CDR2 SMNVEV (reference sequence). The CDR3 totals 16 residues. The CDR3 region is CASSLSPTAMNTEALF. As DNA, the CDR3 is TGTGCCAGCAGTTTATCGCCGACAGCGATGAACACTGAAGCTCTCTTT.

This clone was counted a few times. The genes are TRBV9 and TRBJ2-1, with 8 bases identical to TRBD1. Germline assignment: CDR1 SGDLS and CDR2 YYNGEE. This CDR3 is built from 15 residues. V lost 3 bases, J lost 6 bases, and 8 bases stayed unmatched. The CDR3 DNA sequence: TGTGCCAGCAGCGCAGCCGGGACAGGCCGCAATGAGCAGTTCTTC. Protein sequence: CASSAAGTGRNEQFF.

This rearrangement joins TRBV29-1 to TRBJ1-2, with 10 bases lining up with TRBD1. V trimming: 4 bases; J trimming: 1 base; junction bases outside the gene matches: 15. CDR3 length: 18 residues. CDR1 SQVTM and CDR2 ANQGSEA come from the germline V gene. The CDR3 is CSVVISWGQGPLNYGYTF. As DNA, the CDR3 is TGCAGCGTTGTGATTTCTTGGGGACAGGGGCCCCTTAACTATGGCTACACCTTC.

This clone was seen more than once but under ten times. The chain employs TRBV7-2 and TRBJ2-5, with TRBD2 as a possible D gene (5 bases). Trimming pared 1 base from V and 3 bases from J, leaving 6 bases between. Germline V gene data show CDR1 as SGHTA and CDR2 as FQGNSA. This CDR3 is built from 13 residues. CDR3: CASSLEREETQYF. The CDR3, as DNA: TGTGCCAGCAGCTTAGAGAGGGAAGAGACCCAGTACTTC.